The source of this TCR beta chain is a study of T cell repertoires in cytomegalovirus infection. Study background: Recently described HLA-C-restricted plus well-studied HLA-B-restricted CMV epitopes were used.

The CDR3 runs to 17 residues. Germline CDR1 is ENHRY and CDR2 is SYGVKD. Trimming shortened V by 0 bases and J by 3 bases, and 15 bases separated the two germline ends. Each CDR3 protein is one row after TCRdb ran MiXCR on the reads. The sample holds approximately 910,000 distinct CDR3 sequences; roughly 30% are singletons and the top ten take 13%. As to this clonotype: Its target is unknown.

The chain combines TRBV10-3 with TRBJ1-5; D might be TRBD1 (5 bases). This receptor was taken from a human donor in good health (CMV status not recorded). Some clones in this sample may be carry-over from other donors' samples. Sample: cultured CD8+ T cells from PBMCs, taken from culture after CMV antigen stimulation. CDR3 region: CAISESPDGALNQPQHF. CDR3 nucleotides: TGTGCCATCAGTGAGTCCCCGGACGGGGCCCTCAATCAGCCCCAGCATTTT.